The rows below give T cell receptor beta chains drawn from one sample of a study of blood T cell repertoires in COVID-19. Sequenced by immunoSEQ multiplex PCR; TCRdb stores in-frame clones only, minus some. Of about 79,000 clones in the sample, about 89% were seen once. The source material was peripheral blood. These receptor sequences come from a man between 65 and 85 years old with active or convalescent COVID-19. Each CDR3 is given with its conserved first and last residue. Each record gives: V gene, D gene, J gene, clone size, CDR3 protein, CDR3 DNA. A D gene is named only where the DNA matches it firmly. Some rows have no size entry. The others give once, few or many, or a class for an expanded clone.

>TRBV9|NA|TRBJ2-5|NA
CASSARQNQETQYF
TGTGCCAGCAGCGCCCGACAGAATCAAGAGACCCAGTACTTC
>TRBV28|TRBD1|TRBJ1-2|NA
CASSADRVGGYTF
TGTGCCAGCAGTGCTGACAGGGTTGGTGGCTACACCTTC
>TRBV9|TRBD2|TRBJ2-7|NA
CASSVYVVAGEDEQYF
TGTGCCAGCAGCGTATACGTCGTGGCGGGAGAAGACGAGCAGTACTTC
>TRBV29-1|TRBD1|TRBJ2-5|NA
CSGAVFRTGAGETQYF
TGCAGCGGGGCCGTATTTAGGACAGGGGCGGGGGAGACCCAGTACTTC
>TRBV2|NA|TRBJ2-1|once
CASSLASEQFF
TGTGCCAGCAGTCTAGCGTCTGAGCAGTTCTTC
>TRBV7-9|TRBD1|TRBJ1-4|NA
CASSLTYRGRTNEKLFF
TGTGCCAGCAGCTTGACTTACAGGGGCCGAACTAATGAAAAACTGTTTTTT
>TRBV5-4|TRBD2|TRBJ2-3|NA
CASSPRGVGTDTQYF
TGTGCCAGCAGTCCCCGGGGGGTCGGGACAGATACGCAGTATTTT
>TRBV27|TRBD1|TRBJ1-5|NA
CASSFQGASDQPQHF
TGTGCCAGCAGTTTTCAGGGGGCTTCGGATCAGCCCCAGCATTTT
>TRBV2|NA|TRBJ2-7|NA
CASRERDFRGEQYF
TGTGCCAGCAGAGAACGGGATTTTCGGGGCGAGCAGTACTTC
>TRBV7-6|TRBD1|TRBJ1-4|NA
CASSSPDRGQEKLFF
TGTGCCAGCAGCTCCCCGGACAGGGGGCAGGAAAAACTGTTTTTT
>TRBV18|TRBD2|TRBJ2-1|NA
CASSPPLAGVFEQFF
TGTGCCAGCTCACCACCCCTAGCGGGAGTATTTGAGCAGTTCTTC
>TRBV29-1|TRBD2|TRBJ2-4|NA
CSVERLANNIQYF
TGCAGCGTTGAAAGACTAGCTAATAACATTCAGTACTTC
>TRBV19|NA|TRBJ1-5|NA
CASSAKSNQPQHF
TGTGCCAGTAGCGCGAAGAGCAATCAGCCCCAGCATTTT
>TRBV6-5|TRBD1|TRBJ2-1|NA
CASSQDRVDEQFF
TGTGCCAGCAGTCAGGACAGGGTCGATGAGCAGTTCTTC
>TRBV24-1|TRBD1|TRBJ2-7|NA
CATSKGQGVYEQYF
TGTGCCACCAGTAAGGGACAGGGTGTGTACGAGCAGTACTTC
>TRBV29-1|NA|TRBJ1-4|NA
CSVTYRAANEKLFF
TGCAGCGTTACTTACAGGGCTGCTAATGAAAAACTGTTTTTT
>TRBV7-9|TRBD2|TRBJ2-1|NA
CASSLLAGAQSSYNEQFF
TGTGCCAGCAGCCTGCTAGCGGGAGCCCAAAGCTCCTACAATGAGCAGTTCTTC
>TRBV6-5|TRBD1|TRBJ2-7|NA
CATRPGQGGEQYF
TGTGCCACCCGCCCCGGACAGGGAGGCGAGCAGTACTTC
>TRBV28|NA|TRBJ1-1|NA
CASSGKTGGLNTEAFF
TGTGCCAGCAGCGGTAAGACGGGAGGCCTAAACACTGAAGCTTTCTTT
>TRBV19|TRBD2|TRBJ2-1|NA
CATSGRTYNEQFF
TGTGCCACTAGCGGGAGGACCTACAATGAGCAGTTCTTC
>TRBV2|NA|TRBJ1-5|NA
CASSAGANQPQHF
TGTGCCAGCAGTGCAGGGGCCAATCAGCCCCAGCATTTT
>TRBV5-1|TRBD2|TRBJ2-1|NA
CASSSSGRVGDEQFF
TGCGCCAGCAGCTCCAGCGGGAGGGTTGGGGATGAGCAGTTCTTC
>TRBV19|NA|TRBJ2-2|NA
CASVAGSNTGELFF
TGTGCCAGTGTGGCGGGATCGAACACCGGGGAGCTGTTTTTT
>TRBV28|NA|TRBJ1-2|NA
CASSLAAFPGGYTF
TGTGCCAGCAGTCTCGCAGCCTTCCCAGGGGGCTACACCTTC
>TRBV3-1/TRBV3-2|TRBD1|TRBJ2-1|NA
CASGRTGGGEQFF
TGTGCCAGCGGAAGGACAGGGGGCGGTGAGCAGTTCTTC
>TRBV27|NA|TRBJ2-7|NA
CASSFSPGGGLYEQYF
TGTGCCAGCAGTTTTTCCCCGGGAGGGGGCCTCTACGAGCAGTACTTC
>TRBV6-6|TRBD1|TRBJ1-1|once
CASRTWTGNTEAFF
TGTGCCAGCAGGACTTGGACAGGGAACACTGAAGCTTTCTTT
>TRBV18|TRBD1|TRBJ2-1|NA
CASSLGTGWNGEQFF
TGTGCCAGCTCACTCGGGACAGGGTGGAATGGGGAGCAGTTCTTC
>TRBV28|TRBD1|TRBJ1-4|NA
CASRTPKTGSAEKLFF
TGTGCCAGCAGGACCCCAAAGACAGGGTCCGCTGAAAAACTGTTTTTT
>TRBV28|TRBD1|TRBJ2-4|NA
CASSLFGWAKGTVYDNIQYF
TGTGCCAGCAGTTTATTCGGCTGGGCAAAAGGGACAGTATATGATAACATTCAGTACTTC
>TRBV3-1/TRBV3-2|TRBD2|TRBJ2-1|NA
CASSPLGLAGNEQFF
TGTGCCAGCAGCCCGCTCGGACTAGCGGGAAATGAGCAGTTCTTC
>TRBV28|NA|TRBJ2-7|once
CASSRGATGPEYF
TGTGCCAGCAGTCGGGGGGCTACAGGCCCAGAGTACTTC
>TRBV28|TRBD1|TRBJ1-2|NA
CASREDRGNYGYTF
TGTGCCAGCAGGGAAGACAGGGGTAACTATGGCTACACCTTC
>TRBV11-2|NA|TRBJ2-3|NA
CASSLAHKKNTDTQYF
TGTGCCAGCAGCTTAGCACACAAAAAAAACACAGATACGCAGTATTTT
>TRBV18|NA|TRBJ2-1|once
CASSRSGGSYNEQFF
TGTGCCAGCTCACGTAGCGGCGGCTCCTACAATGAGCAGTTCTTC
>TRBV30|NA|TRBJ1-2|once
CAWSLGRTSGGYGYTF
TGTGCCTGGAGTTTGGGGAGGACCTCGGGGGGCTATGGCTACACCTTC
>TRBV2|TRBD1|TRBJ1-2|NA
CASSTGANYGYTF
TGTGCCAGCAGTACAGGGGCCAACTATGGCTACACCTTC
>TRBV7-2|TRBD2|TRBJ2-3|NA
CASSLSPSGVRTDTQYF
TGTGCCAGCAGCTTATCGCCTAGCGGGGTTCGCACAGATACGCAGTATTTT
>TRBV28|NA|TRBJ2-3|NA
CASSLPGLGSTDTQYF
TGTGCCAGCAGTCTCCCAGGACTCGGTAGTACAGATACGCAGTATTTT
>TRBV10-3|TRBD1|TRBJ1-1|few
CAITSEQGAVEAFF
TGTGCCATCACCTCCGAACAGGGGGCAGTTGAAGCTTTCTTT
>TRBV7-2|TRBD2|TRBJ2-4|NA
CASSFMMAGAGSKNIQYF
TGTGCCAGCAGCTTTATGATGGCGGGAGCGGGGTCCAAAAACATTCAGTACTTC
>TRBV4-2|NA|TRBJ2-3|NA
CASSQQVGTDTQYF
TGTGCCAGCAGCCAGCAGGTGGGCACAGATACGCAGTATTTT
>TRBV5-1|NA|TRBJ2-3|NA
CASSLADSGSTDTQYF
TGCGCCAGCAGCTTGGCGGACAGTGGTAGCACAGATACGCAGTATTTT
>TRBV4-2|TRBD1|TRBJ2-2|NA
CASSPVRTGNTGELFF
TGTGCCAGCAGCCCAGTCCGGACAGGGAACACCGGGGAGCTGTTTTTT
>TRBV6-2/TRBV6-3|NA|TRBJ2-2|NA
CASSYFLNRVAARGNTGELFF
TGTGCCAGCAGCTATTTTTTGAATCGGGTAGCCGCCAGGGGTAACACCGGGGAGCTGTTTTTT
>TRBV7-9|TRBD2|TRBJ2-3|once
CASSNPRGADTQYF
TGTGCCAGCAGCAATCCTCGGGGGGCAGATACGCAGTATTTT
>TRBV6-6|TRBD1|TRBJ1-5|NA
CASKDRVDGNQPQHF
TGTGCCAGCAAAGACAGGGTAGACGGCAATCAGCCCCAGCATTTT
>TRBV4-3|NA|TRBJ2-7|NA
CASSPQPDITYEQYF
TGCGCCAGCAGCCCGCAGCCGGACATCACCTACGAGCAGTACTTC